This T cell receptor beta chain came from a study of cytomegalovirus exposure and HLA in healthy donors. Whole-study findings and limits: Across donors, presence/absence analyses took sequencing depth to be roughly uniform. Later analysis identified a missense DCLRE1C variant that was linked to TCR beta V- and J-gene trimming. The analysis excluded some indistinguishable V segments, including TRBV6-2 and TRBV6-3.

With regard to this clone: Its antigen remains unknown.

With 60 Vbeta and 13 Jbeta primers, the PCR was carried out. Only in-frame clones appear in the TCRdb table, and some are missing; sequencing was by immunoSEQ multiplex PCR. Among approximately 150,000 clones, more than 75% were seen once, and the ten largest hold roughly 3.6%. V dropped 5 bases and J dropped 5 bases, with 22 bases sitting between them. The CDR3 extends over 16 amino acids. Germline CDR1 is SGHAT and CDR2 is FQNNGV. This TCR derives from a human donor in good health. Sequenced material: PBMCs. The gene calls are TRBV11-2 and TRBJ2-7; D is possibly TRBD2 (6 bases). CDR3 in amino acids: CASSPLAGSDRDEQYF. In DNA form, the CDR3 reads TGTGCCAGCAGCCCACTCGCGGGATCTGATCGGGACGAGCAGTACTTC.